The TCR beta chain under discussion was sequenced for a study of T cells in Graves' hyperthyroidism and ophthalmopathy. This clonotype was seen at least ten times. Antigen: not known. RNA transcripts served as the template for amplifying TCR beta CDR3 regions. The TCR CDR3 was amplified in a first-round RT-PCR using the HTBI primer set. In TCRdb, the multiplex PCR reads were re-called with MiXCR into one record per CDR3 protein. The table lists about 250,000 distinct CDR3 sequences, roughly 22% of them singletons. General observations from the study: Appearing also in blood were most of the thyroid clonotypes expanded above 0.001.

The germline V and J ends were trimmed by 8 bases and 4 bases, with 8 bases remaining between them. The CDR3 length is 11 residues. The germline V gene has CDR1 MDHEN and CDR2 SYDVKM. Source material: blood. V usage is TRBV28 and J usage is TRBJ1-2; D gene ambiguous. This sequence originates from a man younger than 45 with Graves' ophthalmopathy. The CDR3 bases are TGTGCCAGCTCCTTCGGCTATGGCTACACCTTC. Amino acid sequence: CASSFGYGYTF.